These 11 T cell receptor beta chains were sequenced from one sample in a study of neoadjuvant anti-PD-1 for oral cavity cancer. Assay used: immunoSEQ multiplex PCR; TCRdb lists only in-frame clones, some missing. The table has fewer than 90,000 clones, under 85% seen once. The sample here was PBMCs, taken before nivolumab (anti-PD-1) treatment. The receptors here all came from a person aged 35-79 years with oral cavity squamous cell carcinoma.

This chain uses TRBV11-2 with TRBJ2-7; D remains ambiguous. The CDR3 spans 16 residues. Trimming pared 1 base from V and 6 bases from J, leaving 19 bases between. CDR1 is SGHAT and CDR2 is FQNNGV in the germline V gene. The CDR3 is CASSLVVGQTFAEQYF. The CDR3 region has the DNA TGTGCCAGCAGCTTAGTGGTTGGGCAAACCTTCGCCGAGCAGTACTTC. The whole variable domain, filled in from reference TRBV11-2 and TRBJ2-7, reads EAGVAQSPRYKIIEKRQSVAFWCNPISGHATLYWYQQILGQGPKLLIQFQNNGVVDDSQLPKDRFSAERLKGVDSTLKIQPAKLEDSAVYLCASSLVVGQTFAEQYFGPGTRLTVT.

The rearrangement joins TRBV10-2 to TRBJ2-6; TRBD1 matches 10 bases. This CDR3 has 17 amino acids. Unmatched junction bases numbered 3, after V lost 3 bases and J lost 1 base. The germline CDR1 and CDR2 sequences are WSHSY and SAAADI. CDR3 sequence: CASSDGDRGSGANVLTF. The CDR3 DNA follows: TGCGCCAGCAGTGATGGGGACAGGGGTTCTGGGGCCAACGTCCTGACTTTC.

The chain uses TRBV11-2 and TRBJ2-7, with D tentatively TRBD1 (5 bases). Germline CDR1 SGHAT, CDR2 FQNNGV. V was cut by 5 bases and J by 1 base, with 12 bases left in between. CDR3 length: 14 residues. The CDR3 DNA reads as TGTGCCAGCAGCCTAGGACACGGATCCTACGAGCAGTACTTC. Translated, it gives CASSLGHGSYEQYF.

The chain employs TRBV30 and TRBJ1-1; 7 positions match TRBD1. This CDR3 contains 15 residues. Per the germline V gene, CDR1 is GTSNPN and CDR2 is SVGIG (reference sequence). V was pared by 1 base and J by 2 bases, with 7 bases of the junction left unmatched. The CDR3 protein is CAWSDLGQRNTEAFF. CDR3 coding DNA: TGTGCCTGGAGTGACTTGGGACAGAGAAACACTGAAGCTTTCTTT.

This clone was recorded once. The genes are TRBV2 and TRBJ1-5; maybe TRBD1 (6 bases). The V end was cut by 5 bases, the J end by 6 bases, with 11 bases between. Germline CDR1 and CDR2: SNHLY and FYNNEI. The CDR3 sequence is 13 residues long. The CDR3 spells CASSSTGSQPQHF. As DNA, the CDR3 is TGTGCCAGCAGTTCCACAGGGAGTCAGCCCCAGCATTTT.

V usage is TRBV27 and J usage is TRBJ2-7; the match to TRBD2 covers 9 bases. This CDR3 contains 13 residues. The germline V gene encodes CDR1 MNHEY and CDR2 SMNVEV (reference sequence). The trim removed 5 bases at V and 6 bases at J, leaving 5 bases unmatched. The CDR3 DNA sequence: TGTGCCAGCAGTGCGGGACTAGCCGGCGAGCAGTACTTC. It codes for CASSAGLAGEQYF.

The chain employs TRBV19 and TRBJ1-2, with D possibly matching TRBD1 (6 bases). The germline V and J ends were trimmed by 5 bases and 6 bases, with 13 bases remaining between them. Germline CDR1 reads LNHDA; CDR2 reads SQIVND (reference sequence). The CDR3 loop spans 13 amino acids. The CDR3 DNA reads TGTGCCAGTAGTCTCCGGACAGCGGATGGCTACACCTTC. Translated, it gives CASSLRTADGYTF.

The V and J genes are TRBV30 and TRBJ1-3; D not resolved. Germline lookup yields CDR1 GTSNPN and CDR2 SVGIG (reference sequence). The germline V and J ends were trimmed by 3 bases and 0 bases, with 12 bases remaining between them. The length of the CDR3 is 15 residues. This chain's CDR3 is CAWRRASSSGNTIYF. In DNA form, the CDR3 reads TGTGCCTGGAGGCGAGCTTCGAGCTCTGGAAACACCATATATTTT.

This chain joins TRBV25-1 and TRBJ1-2; TRBD1 is a possible D gene (5 bases). V lost 1 base and J 6 bases, leaving 12 bases between the germline ends. The germline V gene has CDR1 MGHDK and CDR2 SYGVNS. The length of the CDR3 is 14 residues. CDR3 amino acids: CASSELGGRDGYTF. The CDR3 region has the DNA TGTGCCAGCAGTGAATTGGGGGGTCGGGATGGCTACACCTTC.

V usage is TRBV2 and J usage is TRBJ1-1, with D hard to call. Trimming removed 4 bases at V and 2 bases at J, with 11 bases between. Germline loops: CDR1 SNHLY, CDR2 FYNNEI. The CDR3 runs 14 residues. In DNA, the CDR3 is TGTGCCAGCAGTGTGGGCCTAGGCAACACTGAAGCTTTCTTT. Protein product: CASSVGLGNTEAFF.

This clone is a singleton in its sample. This chain connects TRBV7-6 to TRBJ1-1, with 8 positions matching TRBD1. J lost 4 bases, V lost 4 bases, and 2 bases had no gene match. CDR1 and CDR2 (germline): SGHVS, FNYEAQ. This CDR3 contains 13 residues. CDR3 sequence reads: CASSSDRVTEAFF. Written as DNA, the CDR3 is TGTGCCAGCAGCTCGGACAGGGTCACTGAAGCTTTCTTT.